This is a list of T cell receptor beta chains from one sample in a study of chemoradiotherapy in HPV16-positive cancers. Only in-frame clones appear in the TCRdb table, and some are missing; sequencing was by immunoSEQ multiplex PCR. Of approximately 13,000 clones listed, 77% are singletons. Sample acquisition took place from a patient who underwent chemoradiotherapy. These receptors were taken from a human donor with HPV-associated anogenital cancer. The CDR3 runs from the conserved cysteine through the conserved F or W. The D gene is left open where the match is weak. For some rows the clone size is stated as once, few or many, or as a class when expanded; others skip it.

j_call: TRBJ2-1
v_call: TRBV9
d_call: .
clone_size: .
cdr3_nt: TGTGCCAGCAGCGTCCGAGAGAGTGAGCAGTTCTTC
cdr3_aa: CASSVRESEQFF

j_call: TRBJ1-2
v_call: TRBV30
d_call: .
clone_size: once
cdr3_nt: TGTGCCTGGGGGGTGGGTCAGTATGGCTACACCTTC
cdr3_aa: CAWGVGQYGYTF

j_call: TRBJ1-3
v_call: TRBV6-6
d_call: .
clone_size: .
cdr3_nt: TGTGCCAGCAGGCTTGACAGTATCGCTGGAAACACCATATATTTT
cdr3_aa: CASRLDSIAGNTIYF

j_call: TRBJ2-3
v_call: TRBV7-3
d_call: .
clone_size: .
cdr3_nt: TGTGCCAGCAGCTCCCTTGGGGGTGGCACAGATACGCAGTATTTT
cdr3_aa: CASSSLGGGTDTQYF

j_call: TRBJ2-3
v_call: TRBV27
d_call: .
clone_size: .
cdr3_nt: TGTGCCAGCACCCCATCGGGGGGCACAGATACGCAGTATTTT
cdr3_aa: CASTPSGGTDTQYF

j_call: TRBJ2-1
v_call: TRBV13
d_call: .
clone_size: .
cdr3_nt: TGTGCCAGCAGCCTCCCCGGGACCAGGTACAATGAGCAGTTCTTC
cdr3_aa: CASSLPGTRYNEQFF

j_call: TRBJ1-6
v_call: TRBV14
d_call: .
clone_size: .
cdr3_nt: TGTGCCAGCAGCCTAAAAGGGCCCCTCCACTTT
cdr3_aa: CASSLKGPLHF

j_call: TRBJ2-3
v_call: TRBV5-5
d_call: TRBD1
clone_size: .
cdr3_nt: TGTGCCAGCAGCCAAACTGGACAGGTAGATACGCAGTATTTT
cdr3_aa: CASSQTGQVDTQYF

j_call: TRBJ2-3
v_call: TRBV11-2
d_call: .
clone_size: once
cdr3_nt: TGTGCCAGCAGCCTGTACACAGATACGCAGTATTTT
cdr3_aa: CASSLYTDTQYF

j_call: TRBJ1-3
v_call: TRBV5-5
d_call: .
clone_size: .
cdr3_nt: TGTGCCAGCAGCTTAACGGCGGCGGAGGCTAAAAACACCATATATTTT
cdr3_aa: CASSLTAAEAKNTIYF

j_call: TRBJ1-1
v_call: TRBV6-5
d_call: .
clone_size: .
cdr3_nt: TGTGCCAGCAGTTCCTTGCACTTTATAGCTGAAGCTTTCTTT
cdr3_aa: CASSSLHFIAEAFF

j_call: TRBJ1-1
v_call: TRBV18
d_call: .
clone_size: .
cdr3_nt: TGTGCCAGCTCACCAGGACAAGGCGGGAACACTGAAGCTTTCTTT
cdr3_aa: CASSPGQGGNTEAFF

j_call: TRBJ2-7
v_call: TRBV27
d_call: .
clone_size: .
cdr3_nt: TGTGCCAGCCGCCTTTTGGCCCCTAACTCCTACGAGCAGTACTTC
cdr3_aa: CASRLLAPNSYEQYF

j_call: TRBJ2-3
v_call: TRBV7-3
d_call: TRBD2
clone_size: .
cdr3_nt: TGTGCCAGCAGCTTAACCAAAGGACTAGCGGGGGTCACAGATACGCAGTATTTT
cdr3_aa: CASSLTKGLAGVTDTQYF

j_call: TRBJ2-1
v_call: TRBV4-2
d_call: TRBD2
clone_size: once
cdr3_nt: TGTGCCAGCAGCCAGCTCGGGGGGGCCTCGCGTGAGCAGTTCTTC
cdr3_aa: CASSQLGGASREQFF

j_call: TRBJ1-3
v_call: TRBV19
d_call: .
clone_size: .
cdr3_nt: TGTGCCAGTAAAGGGTCTCCCTCTGGAAACACCATATATTTT
cdr3_aa: CASKGSPSGNTIYF

j_call: TRBJ1-2
v_call: TRBV4-2
d_call: .
clone_size: .
cdr3_nt: TGTGCCAGCAGCCCGGATCATCGGTCGGGAGATAACTATGGCTACACCTTC
cdr3_aa: CASSPDHRSGDNYGYTF

j_call: TRBJ2-3
v_call: TRBV5-4
d_call: .
clone_size: .
cdr3_nt: TGTGCCAGCAGCTCGATACCCGGGGGCCTTAACACAGATACGCAGTATTTT
cdr3_aa: CASSSIPGGLNTDTQYF

j_call: TRBJ2-7
v_call: TRBV27
d_call: TRBD2
clone_size: .
cdr3_nt: TGTGCCAGCAGTCCGGGACTAGCGGGGGGTTACGAGCAGTACTTC
cdr3_aa: CASSPGLAGGYEQYF

j_call: TRBJ2-1
v_call: TRBV30
d_call: .
clone_size: once
cdr3_nt: TGTGCCTGGAACTCGGTTAATGGGGGGACTGGGAATGAGCAGTTCTTC
cdr3_aa: CAWNSVNGGTGNEQFF

j_call: TRBJ1-4
v_call: TRBV5-4
d_call: .
clone_size: .
cdr3_nt: TGTGCCAGCAGCTCCGGAGAAGCCGAAAAACTGTTTTTT
cdr3_aa: CASSSGEAEKLFF

j_call: TRBJ2-5
v_call: TRBV11-3
d_call: TRBD2
clone_size: .
cdr3_nt: TGTGCCAGCAGCTTTAGGGCTAGCGGGGGCCAAGAGACCCAGTACTTC
cdr3_aa: CASSFRASGGQETQYF

j_call: TRBJ1-6
v_call: TRBV18
d_call: .
clone_size: .
cdr3_nt: TGTGCCAGCTCCCAGACTCCCGGGGGAAAGGTGTATAATTCACCCCTCCACTTT
cdr3_aa: CASSQTPGGKVYNSPLHF

j_call: TRBJ1-1
v_call: TRBV6-5
d_call: .
clone_size: few
cdr3_nt: TGTGCCAGCAGCTCTAAAGGGGCAGTAGCAACTGAAGCTTTCTTT
cdr3_aa: CASSSKGAVATEAFF

j_call: TRBJ1-3
v_call: TRBV7-6
d_call: TRBD1
clone_size: .
cdr3_nt: TGTGCCAGCAGCGCGGGACAGCTTATCTCTGGAAACACCATATATTTT
cdr3_aa: CASSAGQLISGNTIYF

j_call: TRBJ1-3
v_call: TRBV5-6
d_call: .
clone_size: few
cdr3_nt: TGTGCCAGCAGCCGAGTGCGGGGGGGAAACACCATATATTTT
cdr3_aa: CASSRVRGGNTIYF

j_call: TRBJ2-5
v_call: TRBV7-2
d_call: .
clone_size: .
cdr3_nt: TGTGCCAGCAGCTACCCTTTTGGGACTGAAGGGACCCAGTACTTC
cdr3_aa: CASSYPFGTEGTQYF

j_call: TRBJ2-7
v_call: TRBV4-3
d_call: TRBD1
clone_size: .
cdr3_nt: TGCGCCAGCAGCCGCCGTACAGGGGGAGCGTACGAGCAGTACTTC
cdr3_aa: CASSRRTGGAYEQYF

j_call: TRBJ1-6
v_call: TRBV18
d_call: .
clone_size: .
cdr3_nt: TGTGCCAGCTCACCCGATGGGTCAAATTCACCCCTCCACTTT
cdr3_aa: CASSPDGSNSPLHF

j_call: TRBJ1-1
v_call: TRBV6-5
d_call: .
clone_size: .
cdr3_nt: TGTGCCAGCAGCCCAGCCACAGGGAAGGCTTTCTTT
cdr3_aa: CASSPATGKAFF

j_call: TRBJ2-2
v_call: TRBV7-7
d_call: .
clone_size: .
cdr3_nt: TGTGCTAGCAGCGCTAGTTTGGGAGGCACCGGGGAGCTGTTTTTT
cdr3_aa: CASSASLGGTGELFF

j_call: TRBJ2-1
v_call: TRBV7-2
d_call: .
clone_size: .
cdr3_nt: TGTGCCAGCAGCTTAGGGAGCGGGCCAAACAATGAGCAGTTCTTC
cdr3_aa: CASSLGSGPNNEQFF

j_call: TRBJ1-2
v_call: TRBV18
d_call: .
clone_size: .
cdr3_nt: TGTGCCAGCTCACTAGGACAGCGGGGCTACACCTTC
cdr3_aa: CASSLGQRGYTF

j_call: TRBJ1-6
v_call: TRBV28
d_call: .
clone_size: .
cdr3_nt: TGTGCCAGCAGCGGCTCCTATAATTCACCCCTCCACTTT
cdr3_aa: CASSGSYNSPLHF

j_call: TRBJ1-4
v_call: TRBV18
d_call: TRBD1
clone_size: .
cdr3_nt: TGTGCCAGCTCAACCGGACAGGCTGAAAAACTGTTTTTT
cdr3_aa: CASSTGQAEKLFF

j_call: TRBJ1-3
v_call: TRBV4-2
d_call: TRBD1
clone_size: .
cdr3_nt: TGTGCCAGCAGCCAAGAGATACAGGGGCACTCTGGAAACACCATATATTTT
cdr3_aa: CASSQEIQGHSGNTIYF

j_call: TRBJ1-1
v_call: TRBV14
d_call: .
clone_size: .
cdr3_nt: TGTGCCAGCAGCCTGAAGATGAACACTGAAGCTTTCTTT
cdr3_aa: CASSLKMNTEAFF

j_call: TRBJ1-2
v_call: TRBV6-5
d_call: .
clone_size: .
cdr3_nt: TGTGCCAGCAGTTACTCACAGGGCCTAATCTATGGCTACACCTTC
cdr3_aa: CASSYSQGLIYGYTF

j_call: TRBJ1-6
v_call: TRBV7-9
d_call: TRBD1
clone_size: .
cdr3_nt: TGTGCCAGCAGCTTACCGACAGGGGATAATTCACCCCTCCACTTT
cdr3_aa: CASSLPTGDNSPLHF

j_call: TRBJ2-5
v_call: TRBV30
d_call: .
clone_size: .
cdr3_nt: TGTGCCTGGAGTGAAGGGCGAGAGACCCAGTACTTC
cdr3_aa: CAWSEGRETQYF

j_call: TRBJ2-7
v_call: TRBV7-2
d_call: TRBD1
clone_size: .
cdr3_nt: TGTGCCAGCAGCCTCACCGGGACAGGGATGGAAGAGCAGTACTTC
cdr3_aa: CASSLTGTGMEEQYF

j_call: TRBJ2-3
v_call: TRBV6-5
d_call: .
clone_size: .
cdr3_nt: TGTGCCAGCAGTTATCGGGGAATTAGGACAGATACGCAGTATTTT
cdr3_aa: CASSYRGIRTDTQYF

j_call: TRBJ1-1
v_call: TRBV30
d_call: .
clone_size: few
cdr3_nt: TGTGCCTGGAAGTCAGTCACTGAAGCTTTCTTT
cdr3_aa: CAWKSVTEAFF

j_call: TRBJ2-1
v_call: TRBV18
d_call: .
clone_size: .
cdr3_nt: TGTGCCAGCTCACCACCGCGACTCTCGATGTTGGTCAATGAGCAGTTCTTC
cdr3_aa: CASSPPRLSMLVNEQFF

j_call: TRBJ2-2
v_call: TRBV7-9
d_call: .
clone_size: large
cdr3_nt: TGTGCCAGCAGCCTGGGGGAGCTGTTTTTT
cdr3_aa: CASSLGELFF

j_call: TRBJ1-2
v_call: TRBV7-2
d_call: .
clone_size: .
cdr3_nt: TGTGCCAGCAGCTTAGCTCGGGGTGTCGGCTACACCTTC
cdr3_aa: CASSLARGVGYTF

j_call: TRBJ1-2
v_call: TRBV5-4
d_call: TRBD1
clone_size: .
cdr3_nt: TGTGCCAGCAGCTCTGACAGGGACAGCTATGGCTACACCTTC
cdr3_aa: CASSSDRDSYGYTF

j_call: TRBJ2-2
v_call: TRBV10-3
d_call: TRBD1
clone_size: medium-sized
cdr3_nt: TGTGCCATCCCGGGACAGGGGATGGTCGGGGAGCTGTTTTTT
cdr3_aa: CAIPGQGMVGELFF

j_call: TRBJ2-7
v_call: TRBV4-3
d_call: TRBD1
clone_size: .
cdr3_nt: TGCGCCAGCAGCCAAGGGACAGGGAGACACGAGCAGTACTTC
cdr3_aa: CASSQGTGRHEQYF

j_call: TRBJ1-1
v_call: TRBV7-8
d_call: .
clone_size: .
cdr3_nt: TGTGCCAGCAGCCCGCAGACAGGATACACTGAAGCTTTCTTT
cdr3_aa: CASSPQTGYTEAFF

j_call: TRBJ1-1
v_call: TRBV7-8
d_call: .
clone_size: .
cdr3_nt: TGTGCCAGCAGTCGAGACTTTCCTGAAGCTTTCTTT
cdr3_aa: CASSRDFPEAFF

j_call: TRBJ2-1
v_call: TRBV6-5
d_call: TRBD1
clone_size: .
cdr3_nt: TGTGCCAGCAGCCTACGTAGGGGGCTTGAGCAGTTCTTC
cdr3_aa: CASSLRRGLEQFF

j_call: TRBJ1-1
v_call: TRBV5-1
d_call: .
clone_size: .
cdr3_nt: TGCGCCAGCAGCTTTTCAGGGCGCAGCTCCGAAGCTTTCTTT
cdr3_aa: CASSFSGRSSEAFF